The rows below give T cell receptor beta chains drawn from one sample of a study of T cells after yellow fever vaccination. Using its own MiXCR run on the 5' RACE reads, TCRdb lists one record per CDR3 protein. This table holds about 45,000 distinct CDR3 sequences, 6% to 7% found once. The specimen was CD8+ T cells not binding an NS4B(214-222) dextramer, sorted from PBMCs, collected 45 days after the yellow fever booster vaccination. These receptor sequences come from a man aged 25-45 years who received the YFV17D yellow fever vaccine. Both conserved end residues are part of each CDR3. D genes are given only for firm matches. A clone size is listed for some rows: how often the clone was seen (once, few, many), or a class if it is expanded.

clone size	CDR3 length	V gene	J gene	D gene	CDR3 DNA	CDR3 protein
many	16	TRBV10-3	TRBJ2-7	.	TGTGCCATCAGTGAGGGTGACTCTTCAAGCATCTACGAGCAGTACTTC	CAISEGDSSSIYEQYF
many	16	TRBV7-2	TRBJ2-1	.	TGTGCCAGCAGCTTAGAGGGGGGAACCGCCTACAATGAGCAGTTCTTC	CASSLEGGTAYNEQFF
many	16	TRBV5-5	TRBJ2-7	.	TGTGCCAGCAGCTTGGAAGCAAGGCTAATCTCCTACGAGCAGTACTTC	CASSLEARLISYEQYF
many	18	TRBV6-5	TRBJ2-7	TRBD1	TGTGCCAGCAGTTACTCAGTGGGCAGGGGGAGTATTACCTACGAGCAGTACTTC	CASSYSVGRGSITYEQYF
many	15	TRBV30	TRBJ2-3	TRBD1	TGTGCCTGGAGTGCACCGGGACAGGTGGAAGATACGCAGTATTTT	CAWSAPGQVEDTQYF
few	15	TRBV29-1	TRBJ2-5	.	TGCAGCGTTGAGCTCGGGGAGCTGCGGCAAGAGACCCAGTACTTC	CSVELGELRQETQYF
.	15	TRBV5-1	TRBJ2-7	TRBD2	TGCGCCAGCAGCTTGCCGCTAGCGGGAGGCGACGAGCAGTACTTC	CASSLPLAGGDEQYF
many	14	TRBV12-3/TRBV12-4	TRBJ2-1	.	TGTGCCAGCAGTCCGGGACTGCTCTACAATGAGCAGTTCTTC	CASSPGLLYNEQFF
many	15	TRBV15	TRBJ2-3	.	TGTGCCACCAGCAGTCGGGCCAGCGTAACAGATACGCAGTATTTT	CATSSRASVTDTQYF
many	18	TRBV27	TRBJ2-1	TRBD2	TGTGCCAGCAGTTTACTTTTCCCGGGACTAGCGGAATACAATGAGCAGTTCTTC	CASSLLFPGLAEYNEQFF
.	14	TRBV27	TRBJ2-2	.	TGTGCCAGCAGTTTAATCCACAACACCGGGGAGCTGTTTTTT	CASSLIHNTGELFF
many	15	TRBV10-1	TRBJ2-1	.	TGCGCCAGCAGTGAAGGGCCTACCCCTGGCGATGAGCAGTTCTTC	CASSEGPTPGDEQFF
few	15	TRBV4-3	TRBJ2-1	TRBD2	TGCGCCAGCAGCCAAGGGACTAGCGGATACAATGAGCAGTTCTTC	CASSQGTSGYNEQFF
few	14	TRBV7-6	TRBJ2-4	.	TGTGCCAGCAGCTTAGAGGGAAGTTGGAACATTCAGTACTTC	CASSLEGSWNIQYF
many	13	TRBV29-1	TRBJ2-7	.	TGCAGCGCTTTACCAGGGGTCGGGTACGAGCAGTACTTC	CSALPGVGYEQYF
many	16	TRBV28	TRBJ2-1	TRBD1	TGTGCCAGCAGTTCCATCCCCGGGACAGAAGACAATGAGCAGTTCTTC	CASSSIPGTEDNEQFF
few	16	TRBV18	TRBJ2-7	TRBD2	TGTGCCAGCTCACCACTAGTACTAGCGGGAGACTACGAGCAGTACTTC	CASSPLVLAGDYEQYF
many	12	TRBV20-1	TRBJ1-2	.	TGCAGTGCTAGTTACAGCTTCTATGGCTACACCTTC	CSASYSFYGYTF
many	12	TRBV7-6	TRBJ1-1	TRBD1	TGTGCCAGCAGCCAGGGGGGGTCTGAAGCTTTCTTT	CASSQGGSEAFF
many	13	TRBV29-1	TRBJ1-2	.	TGCAGCGCTCCCCAGGACAGTGTCTATGGCTACACCTTC	CSAPQDSVYGYTF
many	14	TRBV20-1	TRBJ1-5	.	TGCAGTGCTATCCGGGGCAGCAGCAATCAGCCCCAGCATTTT	CSAIRGSSNQPQHF
many	16	TRBV2	TRBJ2-7	TRBD2	TGTGCCAGCACGCCAGGGAAAACGGGACTAGCGGGAGACCCATCCTTC	CASTPGKTGLAGDPSF
many	19	TRBV12-3/TRBV12-4	TRBJ2-1	TRBD1	TGTGCCAGCAGTTTCACCCGGGGACAGGGTCGAGGCGGATACAATGAGCAGTTCTTC	CASSFTRGQGRGGYNEQFF
many	13	TRBV30	TRBJ2-7	TRBD2	TGTGCCTGGAGGCTAGCGGGAGGCTACGAGCAGTACTTC	CAWRLAGGYEQYF
many	17	TRBV18	TRBJ1-4	.	TGTGCCAGCTCACCAGAGGAGCAGGTTGCAACTAATGAAAAACTGTTTTTT	CASSPEEQVATNEKLFF
few	12	TRBV29-1	TRBJ2-7	.	TGCAGCGTAGCCGGGACGGACTACGAGCAGTACTTC	CSVAGTDYEQYF
many	15	TRBV7-2	TRBJ2-7	TRBD2	TGTGCCAGCAGCTTAGAGGGACTAGCGGTCTACGAGCAGTACTTC	CASSLEGLAVYEQYF
many	14	TRBV3-1	TRBJ1-1	.	TGTGCCAGCAGCCAAGGAGTGGTGAGCACTGAAGCTTTCTTT	CASSQGVVSTEAFF
few	16	TRBV5-1	TRBJ2-3	TRBD2	TGCGCCAGCAGCCCTTGGGACCGGGGGGTAACAGATACGCAGTATTTT	CASSPWDRGVTDTQYF
many	15	TRBV29-1	TRBJ2-3	TRBD1	TGCAGCGTTGAAGGGACAGGCACTAGCACAGATACGCAGTATTTT	CSVEGTGTSTDTQYF
many	13	TRBV15	TRBJ2-7	TRBD1	TGTGCCACCCGCCAGGGGGCGAGGAACGAGCAGTACTTC	CATRQGARNEQYF
many	16	TRBV4-2	TRBJ2-6	.	TGTGCCAGCAGCCAAACACAGGGATCCGGGGCCAACGTCCTGACTTTC	CASSQTQGSGANVLTF
many	14	TRBV3-1	TRBJ2-7	.	TGTGCCAGCAGCCAAGACAGGGGGGGCTACGAGCAGTACTTC	CASSQDRGGYEQYF
many	17	TRBV15	TRBJ2-2	TRBD2	TGTGCCACCAGCCCCCGTGAATTAGCGGGATCGACCGGGGAGCTGTTTTTT	CATSPRELAGSTGELFF
few	14	TRBV7-3	TRBJ2-5	TRBD1	TGTGCCAGCAGCGCCGGACAGGGTCGGGAGACCCAGTACTTC	CASSAGQGRETQYF
many	15	TRBV12-3/TRBV12-4	TRBJ2-3	.	TGTGCCAGCGGGGGACGGGGGAGCCGGAGGTATACGCAGTATTTT	CASGGRGSRRYTQYF
few	16	TRBV6-2/TRBV6-3	TRBJ2-7	TRBD1	TGTGCCAGCAGTCGGGGGGACAGGGGCAGCTCCTACGAGCAGTACTTC	CASSRGDRGSSYEQYF
many	17	TRBV7-6	TRBJ2-2	.	TGTGCCAGCAGCAGAGGACGGGATGTAGGGATCACCGGGGAGCTGTTTTTT	CASSRGRDVGITGELFF